This T cell receptor beta chain was recorded in a study of T cell repertoires in cytomegalovirus infection. Study overall: Public TCR beta signatures marked donors with CMV infection and the matching HLA.

Trimming removed 5 bases from V and 3 bases from J, with 17 bases in between. This CDR3 contains 14 residues. Germline V gene lookup returns CDR1 DFQATT and CDR2 SNEGSKA (reference sequence). Whole-study findings and limits: Pooled public TCR beta family frequency picked out CMV carriers with the relevant HLA. Predominance within the ex vivo response was attributable to HLA-C-restricted CMV-specific TCR beta clonotypes.

This clonotype was counted once. The antigen remains undetermined. TCRdb re-analysed the reads in MiXCR, keeping a single row per CDR3 protein. The sample includes about 60,000 distinct CDR3 sequences, roughly a third of them seen just once. The chain combines TRBV20-1 with TRBJ2-7; unclear D gene. The sequenced sample consisted of PBMCs, sequenced either directly or after in vitro stimulation (not recorded which). This TCR was recovered from a human donor in good health (CMV status not recorded). Some clones in this sample may be carry-over from other donors' samples. CDR3 nucleotide sequence: TGCAGTGCTCTCCGACAACCCACAAACTACGAGCAGTACTTC. It translates to CSALRQPTNYEQYF.